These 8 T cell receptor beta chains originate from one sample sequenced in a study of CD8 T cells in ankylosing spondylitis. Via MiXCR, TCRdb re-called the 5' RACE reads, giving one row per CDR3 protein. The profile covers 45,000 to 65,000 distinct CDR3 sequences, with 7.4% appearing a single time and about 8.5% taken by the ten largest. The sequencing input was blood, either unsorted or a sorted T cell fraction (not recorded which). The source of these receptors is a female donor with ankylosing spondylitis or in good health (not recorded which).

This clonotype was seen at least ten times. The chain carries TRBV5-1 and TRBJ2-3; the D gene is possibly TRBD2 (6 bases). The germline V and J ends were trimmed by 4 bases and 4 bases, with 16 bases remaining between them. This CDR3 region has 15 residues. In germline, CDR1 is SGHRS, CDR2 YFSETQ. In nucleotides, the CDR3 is TGCGCCAGCAGCCCAAGAGGCTCGGGGGCAGATACGCAGTATTTT. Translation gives CASSPRGSGADTQYF.

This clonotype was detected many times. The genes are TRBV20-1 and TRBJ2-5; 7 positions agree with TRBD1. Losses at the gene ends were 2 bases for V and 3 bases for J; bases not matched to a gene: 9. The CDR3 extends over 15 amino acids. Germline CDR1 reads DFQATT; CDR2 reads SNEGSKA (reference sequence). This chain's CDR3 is CSARRGGRPEETQYF. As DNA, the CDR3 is TGCAGTGCTAGACGAGGGGGCAGGCCCGAAGAGACCCAGTACTTC.

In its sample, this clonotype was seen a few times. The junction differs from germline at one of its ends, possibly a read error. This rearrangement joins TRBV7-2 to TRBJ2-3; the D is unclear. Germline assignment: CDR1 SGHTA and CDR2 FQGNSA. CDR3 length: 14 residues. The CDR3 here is CASSLNMGTDMQYF. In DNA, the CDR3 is TGTGCCAGCAGCTTAAATATGGGCACAGATATGCAGTATTTT.

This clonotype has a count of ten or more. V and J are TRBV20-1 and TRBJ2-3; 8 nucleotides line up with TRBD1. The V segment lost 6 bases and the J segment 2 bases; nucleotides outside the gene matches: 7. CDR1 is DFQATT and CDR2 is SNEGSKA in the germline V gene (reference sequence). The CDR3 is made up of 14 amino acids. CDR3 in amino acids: CSAPGGQATDTQYF. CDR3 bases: TGCAGTGCCCCCGGGGGACAGGCCACAGATACGCAGTATTTT.

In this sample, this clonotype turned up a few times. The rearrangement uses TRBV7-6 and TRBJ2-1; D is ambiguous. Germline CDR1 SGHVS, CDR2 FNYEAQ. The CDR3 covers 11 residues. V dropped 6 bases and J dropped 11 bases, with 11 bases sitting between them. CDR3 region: CASSRRNKQFF. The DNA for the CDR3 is TGTGCCAGCAGTCGAAGGAACAAGCAGTTCTTC.

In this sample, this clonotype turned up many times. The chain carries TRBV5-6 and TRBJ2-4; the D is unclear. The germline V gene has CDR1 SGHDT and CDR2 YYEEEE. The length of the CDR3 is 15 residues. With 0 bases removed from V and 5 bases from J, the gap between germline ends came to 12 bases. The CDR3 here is CASSLAGDGQNIQYF. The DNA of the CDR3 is TGTGCCAGCAGCTTGGCTGGGGATGGTCAAAACATTCAGTACTTC.

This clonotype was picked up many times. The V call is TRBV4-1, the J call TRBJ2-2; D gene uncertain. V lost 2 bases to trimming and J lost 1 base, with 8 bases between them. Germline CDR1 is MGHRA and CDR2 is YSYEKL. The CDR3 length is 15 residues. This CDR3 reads CASSQYPENTGELFF. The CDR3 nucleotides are TGCGCCAGCAGCCAATATCCGGAGAACACCGGGGAGCTGTTTTTT.

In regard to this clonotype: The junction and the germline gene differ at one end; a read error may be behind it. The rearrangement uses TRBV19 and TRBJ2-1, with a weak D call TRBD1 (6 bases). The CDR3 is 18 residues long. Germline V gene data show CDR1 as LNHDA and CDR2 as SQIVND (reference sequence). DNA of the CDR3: TGTGCCACCCGGAACCTCCTGGGGGCAAATACCGTCTACGATGAGCAGTTCTTC. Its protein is CATRNLLGANTVYDEQFF.